The sequence of this TCR beta chain was determined in a study of regulatory T cells in long-lasting Graves disease. This clonotype was counted only a few times. Investigators prepared the TCR beta libraries by applying iRepertoire HTBI primers and Arm-PCR of CDR3 regions. TCRdb reprocessed the multiplex PCR reads via MiXCR and lists one record per CDR3 protein. Of around 430,000 distinct CDR3 sequences in the sample, approximately 22% were seen once. Noted time point: persistent/refractory GD, antithyroid drugs over 5 years with positive TRAb. PBMCs were the source of the RNA used for TCR sequencing. Germline-derived CDR1 and CDR2 are SGHRS and YFSETQ. The CDR3 covers 17 residues. The germline V and J ends were trimmed by 3 bases and 0 bases, with 16 bases remaining between them.

This clonotype was sampled from a female donor with Graves disease. Sequences were derived from peripheral blood mononuclear cells (PBMCs), sampled when the disease was refractory, from a patient treated with antithyroid drugs. The V and J genes are TRBV5-1 and TRBJ1-3; no clear D gene. CDR3 sequence: CASSSGGVLRSGNTIYF. DNA for the CDR3: TGCGCCAGCAGCTCAGGTGGCGTCTTACGCTCTGGAAACACCATATATTTT.